Listed below are T cell receptor beta chains from one sample, sequenced in a study of breast tumors, draining lymph nodes, adjacent tissues. TCRdb analysed the multiplex PCR reads with MiXCR anew, one entry per CDR3 protein. This sample has approximately 150,000 distinct CDR3 sequences; roughly a third occur once, and the top ten carry roughly 3.8%. Sequenced sample: axillary lymph node tissue. The source of these receptors is a female donor with breast cancer. Some clones in this sample may be carry-over from other donors' samples. Both conserved end residues are part of each CDR3. The D gene is left open where the match is weak. Only some rows state a clone size, as once, few, many or a class for expanded clones.

clone_size	cdr3_length	d_call	v_call	j_call	cdr3_aa	cdr3_nt
many	17	TRBD2	TRBV4-1	TRBJ2-1	CASSQDSRRGGLGEQFF	TGCGCCAGCAGCCAAGATTCTAGGCGGGGGGGCCTTGGTGAGCAGTTCTTC
.	14	.	TRBV15	TRBJ2-6	CATSQDPGANVLTF	TGTGCCACCAGCCAGGATCCTGGGGCCAACGTCCTGACTTTC
.	15	.	TRBV7-3	TRBJ1-2	CASSARDGKTYGYTF	TGTGCCAGCAGCGCTCGGGACGGTAAAACTTATGGCTACACCTTC
many	15	.	TRBV12-3/TRBV12-4	TRBJ2-1	CATQMALSSYNEQFF	TGTGCCACCCAGATGGCGCTTAGCTCCTACAATGAGCAGTTCTTC
.	15	.	TRBV6-5	TRBJ2-5	CASSYSGGVKETQYF	TGTGCCAGCAGTTACTCGGGCGGGGTCAAAGAGACCCAGTACTTC
.	16	TRBD2	TRBV25-1	TRBJ2-7	CASNQYRGGGIYEQYF	TGTGCCAGCAACCAATACCGCGGGGGGGGAATCTACGAGCAGTACTTC
many	14	.	TRBV2	TRBJ2-7	CASNPRDGGNEQYF	TGTGCCAGCAACCCCCGGGACGGGGGCAACGAGCAGTACTTC
many	16	.	TRBV10-3	TRBJ2-7	CAISESMGRVPYEQYF	TGTGCCATCAGTGAGTCGATGGGCAGGGTACCGTACGAGCAGTACTTC
many	14	.	TRBV29-1	TRBJ1-3	CSVGGRDSGNTIYF	TGCAGCGTTGGGGGACGGGACTCTGGAAACACCATATATTTT
few	15	TRBD1	TRBV18	TRBJ1-1	CASSPTLQGITEAFF	TGTGCCAGCTCACCAACTTTACAGGGGATCACTGAAGCTTTCTTT
.	11	.	TRBV6-6	TRBJ1-1	CASSPLAVAFF	TGTGCCAGCAGTCCCCTCGCGGTCGCTTTCTTT
many	14	.	TRBV9	TRBJ1-4	CASSVGQTNEKLFF	TGTGCCAGCAGCGTAGGTCAGACTAATGAAAAACTGTTTTTT
many	12	.	TRBV5-6	TRBJ2-7	CASSFLASEQYF	TGTGCCAGCAGCTTCCTAGCCTCCGAGCAGTACTTC
.	17	.	TRBV19	TRBJ1-4	CACSIVGQSSYNEKLFF	TGTGCCTGTAGTATAGTCGGCCAGAGCTCCTACAATGAAAAACTGTTTTTT